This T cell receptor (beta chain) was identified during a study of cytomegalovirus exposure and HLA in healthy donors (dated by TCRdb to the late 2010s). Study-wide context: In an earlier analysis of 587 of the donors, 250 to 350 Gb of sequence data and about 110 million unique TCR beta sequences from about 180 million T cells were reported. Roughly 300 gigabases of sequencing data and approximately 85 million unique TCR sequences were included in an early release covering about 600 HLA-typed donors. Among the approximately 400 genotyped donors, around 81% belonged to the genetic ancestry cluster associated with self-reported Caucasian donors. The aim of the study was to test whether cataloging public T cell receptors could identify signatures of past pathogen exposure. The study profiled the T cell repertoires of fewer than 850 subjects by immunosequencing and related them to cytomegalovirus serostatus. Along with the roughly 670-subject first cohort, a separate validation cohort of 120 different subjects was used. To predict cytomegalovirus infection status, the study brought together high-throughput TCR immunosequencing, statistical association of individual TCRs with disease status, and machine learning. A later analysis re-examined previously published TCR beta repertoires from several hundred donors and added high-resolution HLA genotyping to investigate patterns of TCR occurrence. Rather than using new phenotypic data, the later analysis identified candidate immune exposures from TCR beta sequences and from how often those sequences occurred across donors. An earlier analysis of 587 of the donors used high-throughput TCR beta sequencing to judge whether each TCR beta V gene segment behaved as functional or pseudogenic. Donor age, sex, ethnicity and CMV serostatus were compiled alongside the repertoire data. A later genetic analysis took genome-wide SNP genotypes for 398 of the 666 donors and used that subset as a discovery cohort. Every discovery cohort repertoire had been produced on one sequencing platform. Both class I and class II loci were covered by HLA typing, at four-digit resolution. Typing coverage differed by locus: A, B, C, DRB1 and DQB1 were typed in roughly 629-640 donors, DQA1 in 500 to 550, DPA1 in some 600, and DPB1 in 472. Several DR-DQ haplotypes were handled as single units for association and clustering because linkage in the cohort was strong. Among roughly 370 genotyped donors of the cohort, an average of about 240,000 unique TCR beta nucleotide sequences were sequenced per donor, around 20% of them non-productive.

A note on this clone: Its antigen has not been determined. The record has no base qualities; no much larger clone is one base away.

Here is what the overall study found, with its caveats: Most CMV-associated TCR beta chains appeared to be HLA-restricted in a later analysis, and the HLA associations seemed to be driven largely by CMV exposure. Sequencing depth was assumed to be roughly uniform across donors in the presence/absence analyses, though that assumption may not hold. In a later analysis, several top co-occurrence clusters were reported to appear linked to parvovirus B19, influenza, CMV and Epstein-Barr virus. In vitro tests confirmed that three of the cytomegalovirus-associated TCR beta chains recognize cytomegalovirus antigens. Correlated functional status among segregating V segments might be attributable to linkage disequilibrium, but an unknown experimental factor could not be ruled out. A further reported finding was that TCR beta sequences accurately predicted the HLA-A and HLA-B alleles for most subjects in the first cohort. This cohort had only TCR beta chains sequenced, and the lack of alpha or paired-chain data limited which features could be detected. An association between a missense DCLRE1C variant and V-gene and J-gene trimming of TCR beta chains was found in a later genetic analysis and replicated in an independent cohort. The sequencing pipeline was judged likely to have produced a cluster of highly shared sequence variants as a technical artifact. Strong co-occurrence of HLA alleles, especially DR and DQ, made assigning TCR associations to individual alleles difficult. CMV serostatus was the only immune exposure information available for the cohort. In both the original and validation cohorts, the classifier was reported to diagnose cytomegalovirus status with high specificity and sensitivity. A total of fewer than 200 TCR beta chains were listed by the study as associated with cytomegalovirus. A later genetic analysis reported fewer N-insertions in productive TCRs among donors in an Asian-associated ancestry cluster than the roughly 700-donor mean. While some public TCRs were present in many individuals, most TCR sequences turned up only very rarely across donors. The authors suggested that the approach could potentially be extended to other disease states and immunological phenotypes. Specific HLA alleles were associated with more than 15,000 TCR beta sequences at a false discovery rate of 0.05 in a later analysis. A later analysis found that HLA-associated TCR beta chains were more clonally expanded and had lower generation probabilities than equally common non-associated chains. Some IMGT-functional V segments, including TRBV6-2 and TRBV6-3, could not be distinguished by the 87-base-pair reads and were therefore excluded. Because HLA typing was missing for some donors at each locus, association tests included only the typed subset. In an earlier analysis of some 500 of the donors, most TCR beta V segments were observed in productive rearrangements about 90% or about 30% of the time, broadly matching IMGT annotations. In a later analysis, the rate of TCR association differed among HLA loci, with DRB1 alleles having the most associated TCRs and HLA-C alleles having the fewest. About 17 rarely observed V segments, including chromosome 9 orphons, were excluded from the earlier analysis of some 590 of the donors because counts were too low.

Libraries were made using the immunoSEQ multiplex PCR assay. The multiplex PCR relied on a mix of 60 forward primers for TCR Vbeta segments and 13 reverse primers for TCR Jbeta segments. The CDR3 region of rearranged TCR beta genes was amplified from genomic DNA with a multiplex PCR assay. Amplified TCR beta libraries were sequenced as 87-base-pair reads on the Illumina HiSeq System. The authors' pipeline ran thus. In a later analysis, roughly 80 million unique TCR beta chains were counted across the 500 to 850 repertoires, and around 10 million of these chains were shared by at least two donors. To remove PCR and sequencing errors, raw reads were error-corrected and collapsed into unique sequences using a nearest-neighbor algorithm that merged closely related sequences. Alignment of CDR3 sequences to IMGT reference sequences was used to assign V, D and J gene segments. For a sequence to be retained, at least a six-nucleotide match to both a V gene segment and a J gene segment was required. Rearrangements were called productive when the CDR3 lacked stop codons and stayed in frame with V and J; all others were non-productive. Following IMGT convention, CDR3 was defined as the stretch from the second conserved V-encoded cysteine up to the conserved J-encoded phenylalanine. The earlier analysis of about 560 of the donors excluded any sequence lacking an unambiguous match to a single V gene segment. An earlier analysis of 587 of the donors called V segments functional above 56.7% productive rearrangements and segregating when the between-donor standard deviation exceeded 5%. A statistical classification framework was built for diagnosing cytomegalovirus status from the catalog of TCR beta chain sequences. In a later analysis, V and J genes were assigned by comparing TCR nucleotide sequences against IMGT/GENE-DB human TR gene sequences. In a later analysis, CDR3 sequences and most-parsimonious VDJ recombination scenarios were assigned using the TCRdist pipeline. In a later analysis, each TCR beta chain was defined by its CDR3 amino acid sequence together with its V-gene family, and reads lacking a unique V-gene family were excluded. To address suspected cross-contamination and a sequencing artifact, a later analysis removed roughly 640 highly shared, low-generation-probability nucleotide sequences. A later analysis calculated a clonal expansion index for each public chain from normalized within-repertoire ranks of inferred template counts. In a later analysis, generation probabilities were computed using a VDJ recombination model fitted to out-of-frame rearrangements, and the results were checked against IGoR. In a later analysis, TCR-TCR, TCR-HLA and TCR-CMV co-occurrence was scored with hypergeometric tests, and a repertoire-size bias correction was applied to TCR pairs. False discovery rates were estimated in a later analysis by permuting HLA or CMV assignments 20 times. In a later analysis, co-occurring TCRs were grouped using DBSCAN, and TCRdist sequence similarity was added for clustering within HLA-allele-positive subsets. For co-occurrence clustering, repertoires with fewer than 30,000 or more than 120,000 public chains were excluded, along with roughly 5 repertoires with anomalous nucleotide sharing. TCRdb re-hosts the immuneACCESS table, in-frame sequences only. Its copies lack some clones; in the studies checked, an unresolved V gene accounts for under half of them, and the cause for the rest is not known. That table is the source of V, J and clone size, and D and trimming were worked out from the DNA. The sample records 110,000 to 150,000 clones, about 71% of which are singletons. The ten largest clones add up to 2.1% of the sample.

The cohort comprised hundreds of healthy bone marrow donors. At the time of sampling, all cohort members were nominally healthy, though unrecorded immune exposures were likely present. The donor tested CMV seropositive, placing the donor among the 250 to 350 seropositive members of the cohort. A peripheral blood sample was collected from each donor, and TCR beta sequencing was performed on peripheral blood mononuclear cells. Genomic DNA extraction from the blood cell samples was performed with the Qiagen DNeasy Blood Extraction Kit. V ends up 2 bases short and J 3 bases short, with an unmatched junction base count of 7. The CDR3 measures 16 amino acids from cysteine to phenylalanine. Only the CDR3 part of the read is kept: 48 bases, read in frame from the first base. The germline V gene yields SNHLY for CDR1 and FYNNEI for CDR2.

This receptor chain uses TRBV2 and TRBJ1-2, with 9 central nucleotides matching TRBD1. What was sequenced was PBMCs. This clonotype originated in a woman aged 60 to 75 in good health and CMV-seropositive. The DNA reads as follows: TGTGCCAGCAGTGAATTTACAGGGGGCGGATACTATGGCTACACCTTC. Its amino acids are CASSEFTGGGYYGYTF.